This T cell receptor (beta chain) stems from a study of regulatory T cells in long-lasting Graves disease. At the level of the study: Graves' patients with a new diagnosis had received antithyroid drugs under 3 months. General study findings and limits: Only peripheral blood was studied, not thyroid tissue. Persistent disease showed a preference for TRBV28, TRBJ1-2 and TRBJ2-5.

Deletions cut 5 bases from V and 5 bases from J, with 16 bases between. Germline loops: CDR1 MNHEY, CDR2 SVGEGT. CDR3 length: 15 residues. Through Arm-PCR of CDR3 regions and iRepertoire HTBI primers, TCR beta libraries were built. TCRdb called the multiplex PCR reads again in MiXCR, with one record for every CDR3 protein. In the table there are approximately 400,000 distinct CDR3 sequences, 15% of which are singletons. This clonotype has a count of ten or more. What it recognizes is unknown. Stated time point: newly diagnosed GD, antithyroid drugs for less than 3 months. The authors made the TCR library using RNA they extracted from PBMCs. This sample also appeared in a second study, on T cells in Graves' hyperthyroidism and ophthalmopathy. As reported in that work: The HTBI primer set was used in a first-round RT-PCR of the TCR CDR3.

The specimen comprised peripheral blood mononuclear cells (PBMCs), sampled at new diagnosis, from a patient treated with antithyroid drugs. The rearrangement uses TRBV6-2 or TRBV6-3 and TRBJ2-1; D perhaps matches TRBD1 (6 bases). The clonotype was recovered from a woman between 25 and 40 years old with Graves disease. CDR3: CASSKGTSGNNEQFF. Here the CDR3 DNA reads TGTGCCAGCAGTAAGGGGACAAGCGGAAACAATGAGCAGTTCTTC.